The 14 T cell receptor beta chains below come from one sample, sequenced in a study of shared clonotypes between healthy human individuals. Data came from immunoSEQ multiplex PCR; TCRdb stores just in-frame clones and leaves some out. The sample yields about 2.4 million clones, approximately 94% seen once. The sequencing sample was made of naive CD4+ T cells from PBMCs. Subset denoted: CD45RA+ positively selected. Receptor source: a man in his late teens or twenties in good health. Some clones in this sample may be carry-over from other donors' samples.

This clone has a single count. The CDR3 coding sequence is TGTGCCAGCAGTGCCTTGGCCCAGGACACACTGCCTAGAGAGCAGTACTTC. Amino acids: CASSALAQDTLPREQYF. The V call is TRBV6-1, the J call TRBJ2-7; possibly TRBD1 for D (5 bases). CDR3 size: 17 residues. Germline lookup yields CDR1 MNHNS and CDR2 SASEGT. Trimming took off 4 bases at V and 7 bases at J, with 26 bases between the two ends.

The genes are TRBV6-1 and TRBJ1-3; D unresolved. The germline V and J ends were trimmed by 3 bases and 0 bases, with 9 bases remaining between them. Germline-derived CDR1 and CDR2 are MNHNS and SASEGT. CDR3 size: 15 residues. The CDR3 region has the DNA TGTGCCAGCAGTGACCCCATAAACTCTGGAAACACCATATATTTT. Amino acid sequence: CASSDPINSGNTIYF.

The rearrangement uses TRBV6-1 and TRBJ2-1; TRBD2 is a possible D gene (5 bases). The V gene's germline CDR1 is MNHNS and CDR2 SASEGT. CDR3 length equals 14 residues. The V end was cut by 6 bases, the J end by 5 bases, with 14 bases between. CDR3 in amino acids: CASSPRTLDNEQFF. CDR3 DNA sequence: TGTGCCAGCAGCCCCCGGACTCTAGACAATGAGCAGTTCTTC.

The chain recombines TRBV7-9 with TRBJ2-5; TRBD2 agrees at 9 bases. Germline lookup yields CDR1 SEHNR and CDR2 FQNEAQ (reference sequence). The CDR3 runs to 15 residues. V was pared by 5 bases and J by 2 bases, with 6 bases of the junction left unmatched. The CDR3 nucleotides are TGTGCCAGCAGCCGGACTAGCGCGATACAAGAGACCCAGTACTTC. This codes for CASSRTSAIQETQYF.

This sequence joins TRBV28 and TRBJ2-5, with 8 bases lining up with TRBD2. Unmatched junction bases numbered 5, after V lost 3 bases and J lost 2 bases. Germline-derived CDR1 and CDR2 are MDHEN and SYDVKM. The CDR3 covers 15 residues. The CDR3 sequence: CASSFPGLAQETQYF. CDR3 nucleotides: TGTGCCAGCAGTTTCCCAGGACTAGCACAAGAGACCCAGTACTTC.

The V gene is TRBV30, the J gene TRBJ2-5; 8 bases match TRBD1. Trimming took 1 base from V and 5 from J; bases not matched to a gene: 6. The CDR3 runs 14 residues. Germline V gives CDR1 GTSNPN, CDR2 SVGIG (reference sequence). CDR3 loop: CAWSAVYRGETQYF. The CDR3 DNA reads TGTGCCTGGAGTGCCGTCTACAGGGGGGAGACCCAGTACTTC.

This chain uses TRBV9 with TRBJ2-2; D not certain. CDR1 is SGDLS, CDR2 YYNGEE, per germline. The V and J ends lost 7 bases and 0 bases respectively, with 4 bases between them. The CDR3 runs 12 residues. The CDR3: CASGPNTGELFF. In nucleotides, the CDR3 is TGTGCCAGCGGCCCGAACACCGGGGAGCTGTTTTTT.

The chain is built from TRBV7-3 and TRBJ1-1; the D is unclear. Per germline, CDR1 SGHTA and CDR2 FQGTGA. V lost 5 bases and J lost 8, with 15 bases in between. The length of the CDR3 is 13 residues. The CDR3 DNA reads as TGTGCCAGCAGCGCGCTCCACAGCGGAGAAGCTTTCTTT. It yields the protein CASSALHSGEAFF.

This clone appeared a single time. The chain links TRBV6-1 to TRBJ2-3, with 12 positions matching TRBD2. Germline assignment: CDR1 MNHNS and CDR2 SASEGT. J was trimmed by 1 base and V by 4 bases; bases with no gene match: 6. The CDR3 has 17 amino acids. CDR3 in DNA: TGTGCCAGCAGTGGCTGGACTAGCGGGGCTCGCACAGATACGCAGTATTTT. Residues: CASSGWTSGARTDTQYF.

The chain is built from TRBV10-3 and TRBJ2-3; TRBD1 matches at 9 bases. Trimming removed 4 bases from V and 5 bases from J; junction bases left unmatched: 4. The CDR3 consists of 14 residues. Germline assignment: CDR1 ENHRY and CDR2 SYGVKD. The CDR3 loop is CAISVTGGRDTQYF. DNA of the CDR3: TGTGCCATCAGTGTAACAGGGGGCAGAGATACGCAGTATTTT.

The rearrangement uses TRBV19 and TRBJ1-5; 9 nucleotides align to TRBD1. Unmatched junction bases numbered 14, after V lost 1 base and J lost 10 bases. The CDR3 extends over 17 amino acids. Germline V gene sequence: CDR1 LNHDA, CDR2 SQIVND (reference sequence). CDR3 bases: TGTGCCAGTAGTATAGCCCCCTCGGGACAGGGAAAAATACCCCAGCATTTT. It translates to CASSIAPSGQGKIPQHF. Full variable domain (outside the CDR3, taken from reference TRBV19 and TRBJ1-5): DGGITQSPKYLFRKEGQNVTLSCEQNLNHDAMYWYRQDPGQGLRLIYYSQIVNDFQKGDIAEGYSVSREKKESFPLTVTSAQKNPTAFYLCASSIAPSGQGKIPQHFGDGTRLSIL.

The chain uses TRBV19 and TRBJ2-1, with 10 nucleotides matching TRBD2. V lost 5 bases and J lost 8; bases outside the gene matches: 21. CDR1 LNHDA and CDR2 SQIVND come from the germline V gene (reference sequence). The CDR3 runs 19 residues. CDR3 DNA sequence: TGTGCCAGTAGTCTCTCGGGTTCTAGCGGGAGAGGGGAAGACGATGAGCAGTTCTTC. This translates into CASSLSGSSGRGEDDEQFF.

This clone was detected only a few times. The rearrangement uses TRBV29-1 and TRBJ1-2; 10 nucleotides line up with TRBD1. Germline values: CDR1 SQVTM, CDR2 ANQGSEA. J was trimmed by 3 bases and V by 5 bases; bases with no gene match: 3. There are 13 residues in the CDR3. CDR3: CSVRDRGDYGYTF. The CDR3 DNA follows: TGCAGCGTTAGGGACAGGGGTGACTATGGCTACACCTTC.

The gene calls are TRBV30 and TRBJ2-2, with a tentative D call TRBD2 (6 bases). V lost 1 base to trimming and J lost 4 bases, with 19 bases between them. Per the germline V gene, CDR1 is GTSNPN and CDR2 is SVGIG (reference sequence). The CDR3 extends over 17 amino acids. CDR3 loop: CAWSGFSPGVGTGELFF. The CDR3 DNA follows: TGTGCCTGGAGTGGATTTTCCCCGGGAGTAGGCACCGGGGAGCTGTTTTTT.